Following are 20 T cell receptor beta chains from one sample sequenced in a study of metastatic and nonmetastatic thyroid tumors. TCRdb recomputed clones from the PCR reads via MiXCR. The table records around 30,000 clones, more than 15% of them present only once. Before thyroid surgery, none of the patients had received any treatment. The sample comprised blood. The receptors shown here come from a female donor with papillary thyroid cancer or a benign thyroid nodule (not recorded which). Some clones in this sample may be carry-over from other donors' samples.

Of note for this clone: A much larger clone is a single base away; this may be a read error. Lacking the conserved final phenylalanine or tryptophan, this CDR3 likely reflects a read error. The J gene is TRBJ1-1, the V gene TRBV4-3; 7 bases match TRBD1. CDR1 is LGHNA and CDR2 is YSLEER in the germline V gene. This CDR3 has 15 residues. The CDR3 here is CASIQDSGGNTEAFS. CDR3 DNA: TGCGCCAGCATCCAAGATTCAGGGGGGAACACTGAAGCTTTCTCT.

The chain has TRBV6-6 and TRBJ2-7, with D perhaps matching TRBD1 or TRBD2 (5 bases each). The CDR3 has 15 residues. Germline assignment: CDR1 MNHNY and CDR2 SVGAGI (reference sequence). The germline V and J ends were trimmed by 2 bases and 6 bases, with 17 bases remaining between them. CDR3 amino acids: CASSYEGSVIREQYF. The CDR3 DNA follows: TGTGCCAGCAGTTACGAGGGGTCCGTAATACGCGAGCAGTACTTC.

The genes are TRBV11-2 and TRBJ1-3; 7 nucleotides line up with TRBD1. V dropped 5 bases and J dropped 4; count of bases not matched to a gene: 11. The CDR3 consists of 16 residues. The V gene's germline CDR1 is SGHAT and CDR2 FQNNGV. In DNA form, the CDR3 reads TGTGCCAGCAGCGCCCCCAATCCGGGACAGGGAAACACCATATATTTT. Translating it yields CASSAPNPGQGNTIYF. Based on the CDR3 plus reference TRBV11-2 and TRBJ1-3, the full variable domain is EAGVAQSPRYKIIEKRQSVAFWCNPISGHATLYWYQQILGQGPKLLIQFQNNGVVDDSQLPKDRFSAERLKGVDSTLKIQPAKLEDSAVYLCASSAPNPGQGNTIYFGEGSWLTVV.

This clone was seen at least ten times. V usage is TRBV5-1 and J usage is TRBJ1-1; D not certain. Germline V gene lookup returns CDR1 SGHRS and CDR2 YFSETQ. There are 15 residues in the CDR3. V was clipped by 0 bases and J by 2 bases, with 11 bases between them. CDR3: CASSLASSSNTEAFF. In DNA, the CDR3 is TGCGCCAGCAGCTTGGCATCCAGTTCAAACACTGAAGCTTTCTTT.

This clone occurred many times. This rearrangement joins TRBV3-1 to TRBJ2-5; TRBD1 is a possible D gene (6 bases). The CDR3 has 14 residues. CDR1 is LGHDT and CDR2 is YNNKEL in the germline V gene (reference sequence). V lost 5 bases, J lost 3 bases, and 13 bases lay in between. Written as DNA, the CDR3 is TGTGCCAGCAGCGAAGTGAGGACAGAAGAGACCCAGTACTTC. Translated, it gives CASSEVRTEETQYF.

This clone was seen a few times. A read error may produce the germline difference seen at one junction end. Other DNA sequences in the sample encode the same CDR3. The chain couples TRBV19 to TRBJ1-5, with D possibly being TRBD1 (6 bases). The CDR3 is 16 residues long. Germline V gives CDR1 LNHDA, CDR2 SQIVND (reference sequence). The CDR3 loop reads CASSRQDPYSNQPQHF. The CDR3 DNA reads as TGTGCCAGTAGCCGACAGGACCCCTACAGCAACCAGCCCCAGCATTTT.

This clone was seen many times. An end of the junction differs from the germline gene, which may be a read error. The rearrangement links TRBV7-7 to TRBJ2-3; 9 bases agree with TRBD1. The CDR3 spans 14 residues. Germline V gene data show CDR1 as SSHAT and CDR2 as FNYEAQ (reference sequence). The CDR3 protein is CASSSGQGTDTQYF. Written as DNA, the CDR3 is TGTGCTAGCAGTTCGGGACAGGGAACGGATACGCAGTATTTT.

Judged by abundance, this clone is medium-sized. The gene calls are TRBV3-1 and TRBJ2-6; D not certain. The germline V gene encodes CDR1 LGHDT and CDR2 YNNKEL (reference sequence). The CDR3 length is 17 residues. The germline V and J ends were trimmed by 0 bases and 0 bases, with 9 bases remaining between them. Here the CDR3 reads CASSQEGSFSGANVLTF. DNA of the CDR3: TGTGCCAGCAGCCAAGAAGGGTCCTTCTCTGGGGCCAACGTCCTGACTTTC. The full variable domain, with the rest looked up from reference TRBV3-1 and TRBJ2-6, is DTAVSQTPKYLVTQMGNDKSIKCEQNLGHDTMYWYKQDSKKFLKIMFSYNNKELIINETVPNRFSPKSPDKAHLNLHINSLELGDSAVYFCASSQEGSFSGANVLTFGAGSRLTVL.

This clone was found many times. The chain has TRBV10-3 and TRBJ1-3, with 10 bases aligning to TRBD1. CDR3 length equals 16 residues. CDR1 ENHRY and CDR2 SYGVKD come from the germline V gene. Trimming at V came to 5 bases and at J to 4 bases, leaving 8 bases not matched to a gene. CDR3 DNA sequence: TGTGCCATCAGTCAAGGCGACAGGGGGCCAGGAAACACCATATATTTT. This gives the protein CAISQGDRGPGNTIYF.

A remark on this clone: No conserved phenylalanine or tryptophan ends this CDR3, so it is likely a read error. This sequence joins TRBV20-1 and TRBJ1-6; D is undetermined. Between the trimmed V and J ends, which lost 5 bases and 12 bases, there was a span of 14 bases. Germline CDR1 and CDR2: DFQATT and SNEGSKA (reference sequence). This CDR3 is built from 12 residues. This CDR3 reads CSAFRSDLPLHS. The CDR3, as DNA: TGCAGTGCTTTCCGGTCGGATTTACCCCTCCACTCT.

This clone is medium-sized. This chain joins TRBV20-1 and TRBJ2-7, with TRBD2 identical over 8 bases. In germline, CDR1 is DFQATT, CDR2 SNEGSKA (reference sequence). Losses at the gene ends were 7 bases for V and 4 bases for J; bases not matched to a gene: 12. This CDR3 region has 14 residues. The chain's CDR3 is CSVQTGTSTYEQYF. The CDR3 region has the DNA TGCAGTGTTCAGACCGGGACTAGTACTTACGAGCAGTACTTC.

Worth noting for this clone: A much larger clone is a single base away; this may be a read error. In this CDR3 the conserved last residue, phenylalanine or tryptophan, is missing, so a read error is likely. The chain carries TRBV9 and TRBJ2-2, with 13 bases fitting TRBD2. J was trimmed by 3 bases and V by 4 bases; bases with no gene match: 6. Germline assignment: CDR1 SGDLS and CDR2 YYNGEE. There are 17 residues in the CDR3. The CDR3 nucleotides read TGTGCCAGCAGCAGAACTAGCGGGAGGGCCCACACCGGGGAGCTGTTTCTT. Its translation is CASSRTSGRAHTGELFL.

This clone was found many times. The chain links TRBV7-2 to TRBJ2-1, with D possibly being TRBD2 (6 bases). The germline V gene encodes CDR1 SGHTA and CDR2 FQGNSA. The length of the CDR3 is 14 residues. Trimming removed 4 bases from V and 4 bases from J, with 11 bases in between. The CDR3 here is CASSSSRGYNEQFF. Written as DNA, the CDR3 is TGTGCCAGCAGCTCCAGCCGGGGGTACAATGAGCAGTTCTTC.

The table lists this clone with many counts. The V gene is TRBV11-1, the J gene TRBJ2-3, with D perhaps TRBD2 (6 bases). CDR1 and CDR2 from the germline V gene are SGHAT and FQDESV (reference sequence). V was trimmed by 8 bases and J by 0 bases, leaving 21 bases between them. The CDR3 has 17 residues. The CDR3 sequence is CASPPEAASVSTDTQYF. The CDR3 nucleotides are TGTGCCAGCCCCCCCGAGGCTGCTAGCGTGAGCACAGATACGCAGTATTTT. The whole variable domain, remainder taken from reference TRBV11-1 and TRBJ2-3, is EAEVAQSPRYKITEKSQAVAFWCDPISGHATLYWYRQILGQGPELLVQFQDESVVDDSQLPKDRFSAERLKGVDSTLKIQPAELGDSAMYLCASPPEAASVSTDTQYFGPGTRLTVL.

This clone is deemed medium-sized (0.01 to 0.1%). This rearrangement joins TRBV20-1 to TRBJ2-7, with 12 bases lining up with TRBD1. The CDR3 is 14 residues long. The V gene's germline CDR1 is DFQATT and CDR2 SNEGSKA (reference sequence). V lost 0 bases, J lost 5 bases, and 2 bases stayed unmatched. The CDR3 protein is CSARDGDRGHEQYF. For the CDR3, the DNA is TGCAGTGCTAGAGATGGGGACAGGGGGCACGAGCAGTACTTC.

This clone came up a few times. The chain joins TRBV5-1 to TRBJ2-4; TRBD1 matches at 7 bases. The length of the CDR3 is 14 residues. Germline V CDR1 and CDR2: SGHRS, YFSETQ. Trimming cost V 4 bases and J 3 bases; bases outside gene matches: 4. In DNA, the CDR3 is TGCGCCAGCAGCAGTCAGGGGGTCAAAAACATTCAGTACTTC. Protein product: CASSSQGVKNIQYF.

This clone was observed at least ten times. The gene calls are TRBV5-1 and TRBJ2-1, with a weak D call TRBD1 (6 bases). CDR1 and CDR2 (germline): SGHRS, YFSETQ. Trimming stripped 7 bases from V and 7 bases from J, with 15 bases between. This CDR3 contains 13 residues. The CDR3 DNA follows: TGCGCCAGCCGGGACACACCTGGGAATGAGCAGTTCTTC. It encodes CASRDTPGNEQFF.

The V gene is TRBV11-2, the J gene TRBJ1-5; D remains unclear. V was trimmed by 0 bases and J by 6 bases, leaving 0 bases between them. The germline V gene has CDR1 SGHAT and CDR2 FQNNGV. The CDR3 runs to 11 residues. The CDR3 bases are TGTGCCAGCAGCTTAGATCAGCCCCAGCATTTT. Its translation is CASSLDQPQHF.

This clone was recorded many times. This chain joins TRBV9 and TRBJ1-1; D is perhaps TRBD1 (5 bases). V dropped 6 bases and J dropped 7 bases, with 16 bases sitting between them. The CDR3 length is 13 residues. Germline values: CDR1 SGDLS, CDR2 YYNGEE. CDR3 protein: CASTRGSGGEAFF. CDR3 coding DNA: TGTGCCAGCACCCGGGGCAGCGGGGGTGAAGCTTTCTTT.

This clone is medium-sized (0.01 to 0.1%) by share. This chain uses TRBV10-3 with TRBJ2-7; maybe TRBD1 (5 bases). The germline V and J ends were trimmed by 3 bases and 2 bases, with 11 bases remaining between them. The CDR3 has 14 amino acids. Germline assignment: CDR1 ENHRY and CDR2 SYGVKD. CDR3 sequence reads: CAISDQTGAYEQYF. The CDR3 nucleotides read TGTGCCATCAGTGACCAAACAGGCGCCTACGAGCAGTACTTC.